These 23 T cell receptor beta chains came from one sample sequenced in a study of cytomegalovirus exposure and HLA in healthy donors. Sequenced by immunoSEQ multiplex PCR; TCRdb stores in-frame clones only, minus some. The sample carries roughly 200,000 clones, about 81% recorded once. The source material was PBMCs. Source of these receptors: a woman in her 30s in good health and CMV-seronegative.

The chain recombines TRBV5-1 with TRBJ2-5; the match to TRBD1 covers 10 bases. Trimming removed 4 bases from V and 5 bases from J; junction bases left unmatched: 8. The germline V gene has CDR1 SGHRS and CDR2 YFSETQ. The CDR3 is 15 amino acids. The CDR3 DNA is TGCGCCAGCAGCAGGCGGACAGGGGGAGATGAGACCCAGTACTTC. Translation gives CASSRRTGGDETQYF.

The CDR3 region has the DNA TGTGCAAGTCGCTTAGGACAGGGGGGCCCATACGAGCAGTACTTC. It codes for CASRLGQGGPYEQYF. This chain connects TRBV12-2 to TRBJ2-7; the table names TRBD1, a call not compared with the DNA. TRBV12-2 represents a pseudogene. The CDR3 runs 15 residues.

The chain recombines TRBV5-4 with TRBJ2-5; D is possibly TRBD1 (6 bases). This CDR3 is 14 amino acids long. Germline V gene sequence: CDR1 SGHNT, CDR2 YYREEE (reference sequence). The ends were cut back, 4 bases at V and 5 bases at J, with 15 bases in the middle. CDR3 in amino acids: CASSGWGQVETQYF. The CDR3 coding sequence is TGTGCCAGCAGCGGATGGGGACAAGTGGAGACCCAGTACTTC.

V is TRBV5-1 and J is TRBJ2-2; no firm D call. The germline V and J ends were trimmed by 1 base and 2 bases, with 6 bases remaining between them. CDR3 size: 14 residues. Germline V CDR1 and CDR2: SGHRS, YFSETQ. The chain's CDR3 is CASSLTDNTGELFF. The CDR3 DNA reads TGCGCCAGCAGCTTGACAGACAACACCGGGGAGCTGTTTTTT. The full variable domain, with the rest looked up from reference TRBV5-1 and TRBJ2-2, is KAGVTQTPRYLIKTRGQQVTLSCSPISGHRSVSWYQQTPGQGLQFLFEYFSETQRNKGNFPGRFSGRQFSNSRSEMNVSTLELGDSALYLCASSLTDNTGELFFGEGSRLTVL.

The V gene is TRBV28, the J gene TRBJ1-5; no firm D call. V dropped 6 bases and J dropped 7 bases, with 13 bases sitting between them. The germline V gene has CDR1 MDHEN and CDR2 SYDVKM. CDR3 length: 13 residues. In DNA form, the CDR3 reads TGTGCCAGCAGCCCTACCCCCCGCCAGCCCCAGCATTTT. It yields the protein CASSPTPRQPQHF.

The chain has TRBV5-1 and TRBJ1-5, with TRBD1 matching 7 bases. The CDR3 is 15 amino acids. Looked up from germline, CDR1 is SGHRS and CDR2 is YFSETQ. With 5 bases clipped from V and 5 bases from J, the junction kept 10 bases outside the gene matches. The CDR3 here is CASRPGGRWDQPQHF. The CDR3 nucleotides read TGCGCCAGCAGGCCAGGGGGTAGGTGGGATCAGCCCCAGCATTTT.

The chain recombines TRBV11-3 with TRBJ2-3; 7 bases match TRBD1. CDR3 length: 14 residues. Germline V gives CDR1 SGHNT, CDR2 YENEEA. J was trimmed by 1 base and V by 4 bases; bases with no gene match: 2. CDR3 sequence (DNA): TGTGCCAGCAGCTATGGACAGGGCACAGATACGCAGTATTTT. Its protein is CASSYGQGTDTQYF.

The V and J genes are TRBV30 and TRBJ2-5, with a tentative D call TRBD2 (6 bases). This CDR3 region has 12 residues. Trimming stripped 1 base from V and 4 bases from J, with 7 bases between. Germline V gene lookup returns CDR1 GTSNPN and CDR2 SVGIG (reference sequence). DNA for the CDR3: TGTGCCTGGAGTGGGGGAGGAGAGACCCAGTACTTC. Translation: CAWSGGGETQYF.

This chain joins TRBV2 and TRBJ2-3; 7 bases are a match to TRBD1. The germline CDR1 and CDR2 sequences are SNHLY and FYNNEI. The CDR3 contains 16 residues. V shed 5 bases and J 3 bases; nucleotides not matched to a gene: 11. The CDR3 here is CASSPPDRVKTDTQYF. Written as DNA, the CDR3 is TGTGCCAGCAGTCCCCCCGACAGGGTAAAAACAGATACGCAGTATTTT.

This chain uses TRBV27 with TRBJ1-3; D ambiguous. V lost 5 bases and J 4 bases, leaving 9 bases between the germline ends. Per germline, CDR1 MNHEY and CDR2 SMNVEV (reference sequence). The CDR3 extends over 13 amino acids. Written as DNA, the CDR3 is TGTGCCAGCAGTCCCTCCTACGGAAACACCATATATTTT. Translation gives CASSPSYGNTIYF.

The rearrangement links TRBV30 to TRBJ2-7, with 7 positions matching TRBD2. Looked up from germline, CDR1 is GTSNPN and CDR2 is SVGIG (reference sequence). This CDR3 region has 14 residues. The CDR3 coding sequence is TGTGCTGTGGATCCCGGGGGGACCACCTACGAGCAGTACTTC. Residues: CAVDPGGTTYEQYF.

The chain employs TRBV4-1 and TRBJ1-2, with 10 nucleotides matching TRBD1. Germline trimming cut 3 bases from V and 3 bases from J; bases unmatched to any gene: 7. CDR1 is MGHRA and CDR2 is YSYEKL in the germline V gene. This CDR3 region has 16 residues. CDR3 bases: TGCGCCAGCAGCCAGGGACAGGGGATATTTGACTATGGCTACACCTTC. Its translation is CASSQGQGIFDYGYTF.

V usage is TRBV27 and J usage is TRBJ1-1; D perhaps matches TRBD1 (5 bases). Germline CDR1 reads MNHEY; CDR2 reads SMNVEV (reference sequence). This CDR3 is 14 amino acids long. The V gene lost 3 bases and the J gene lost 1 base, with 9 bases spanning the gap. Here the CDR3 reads CASSLGQGNTEAFF. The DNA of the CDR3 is TGTGCCAGCAGTTTGGGGCAGGGGAACACTGAAGCTTTCTTT.

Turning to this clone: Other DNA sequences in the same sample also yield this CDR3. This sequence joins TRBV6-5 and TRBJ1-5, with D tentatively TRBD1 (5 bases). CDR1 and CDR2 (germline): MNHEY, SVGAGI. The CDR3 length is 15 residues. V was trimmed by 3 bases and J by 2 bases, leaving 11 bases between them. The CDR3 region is CASSYRRGGNQPQHF. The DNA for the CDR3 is TGTGCCAGCAGTTATCGGAGGGGCGGCAATCAGCCCCAGCATTTT.

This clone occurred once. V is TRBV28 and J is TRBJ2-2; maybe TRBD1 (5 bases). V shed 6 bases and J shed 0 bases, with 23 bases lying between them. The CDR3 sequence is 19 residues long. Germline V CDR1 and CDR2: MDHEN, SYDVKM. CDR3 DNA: TGTGCCAGCAGCCCCTTGGGGTGGGGCGACCTTACGAACACCGGGGAGCTGTTTTTT. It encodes CASSPLGWGDLTNTGELFF.

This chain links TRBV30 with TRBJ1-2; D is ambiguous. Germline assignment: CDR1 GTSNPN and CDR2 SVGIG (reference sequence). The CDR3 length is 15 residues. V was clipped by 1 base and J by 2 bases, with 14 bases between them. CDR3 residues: CAWSDPPGINYGYTF. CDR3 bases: TGTGCCTGGAGTGACCCCCCCGGGATCAACTATGGCTACACCTTC.

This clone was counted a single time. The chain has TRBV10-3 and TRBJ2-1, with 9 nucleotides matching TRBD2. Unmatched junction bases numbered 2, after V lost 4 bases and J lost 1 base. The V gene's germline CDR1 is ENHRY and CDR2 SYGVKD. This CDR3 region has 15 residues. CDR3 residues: CAISGSGSSYNEQFF. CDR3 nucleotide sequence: TGTGCCATCAGTGGTAGCGGGAGTTCCTACAATGAGCAGTTCTTC.

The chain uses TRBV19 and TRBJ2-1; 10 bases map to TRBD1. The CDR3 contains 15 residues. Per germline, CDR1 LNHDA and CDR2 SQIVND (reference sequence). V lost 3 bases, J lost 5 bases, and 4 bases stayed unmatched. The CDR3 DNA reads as TGTGCCAGTAGTATTGGGACAGGGGTAGACAATGAGCAGTTCTTC. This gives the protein CASSIGTGVDNEQFF.

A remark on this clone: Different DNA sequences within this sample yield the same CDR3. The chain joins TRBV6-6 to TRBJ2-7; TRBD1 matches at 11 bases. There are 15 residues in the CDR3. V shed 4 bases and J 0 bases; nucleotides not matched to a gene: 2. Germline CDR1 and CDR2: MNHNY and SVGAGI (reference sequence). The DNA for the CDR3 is TGTGCCAGCAGTTCGGGGACAGGGGGCTCCTACGAGCAGTACTTC. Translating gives CASSSGTGGSYEQYF.

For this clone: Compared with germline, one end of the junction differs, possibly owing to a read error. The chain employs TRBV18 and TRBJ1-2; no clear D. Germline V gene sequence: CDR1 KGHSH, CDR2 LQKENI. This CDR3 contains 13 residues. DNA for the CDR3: TGTGCCAGCACACCCACGAGCAACTATGGCTACACCTTC. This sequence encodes CASTPTSNYGYTF.

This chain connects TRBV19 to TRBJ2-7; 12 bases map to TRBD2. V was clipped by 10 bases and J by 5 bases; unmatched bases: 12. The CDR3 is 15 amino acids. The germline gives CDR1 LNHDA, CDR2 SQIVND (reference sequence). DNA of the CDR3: TGTGCCACCGGGGCTAGCGGGAGGGCCGTCCACGAGCAGTACTTC. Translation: CATGASGRAVHEQYF.

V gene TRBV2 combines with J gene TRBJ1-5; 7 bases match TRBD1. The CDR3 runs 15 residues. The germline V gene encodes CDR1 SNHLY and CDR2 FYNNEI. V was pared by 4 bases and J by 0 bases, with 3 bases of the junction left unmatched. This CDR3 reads CASSGQGVSNQPQHF. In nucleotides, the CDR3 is TGTGCCAGCAGTGGACAGGGCGTTAGCAATCAGCCCCAGCATTTT.

As DNA, the CDR3 is TGTGCCTGGAGTTTGGACAATGGGGCATCACCCCTCCACTTT. As protein: CAWSLDNGASPLHF. The chain employs TRBV30 and TRBJ1-6; perhaps TRBD1 as D (5 bases). V dropped 2 bases and J dropped 10 bases, with 15 bases sitting between them. The CDR3 extends over 14 amino acids. The germline V gene has CDR1 GTSNPN and CDR2 SVGIG (reference sequence).